This T cell receptor beta chain was observed in a study of early T cells in non-severe SARS-CoV-2 infection (dated by TCRdb to 2020 to 2023). In terms of the full investigation: Because TCR sequencing was done on bulk RNA from unsorted whole blood, the alpha and beta chains could not be paired. What the authors observed across the whole study: VDJdb matching was skewed toward anti-spike CD8 responses, so virus-specific expansions were likely underestimated and private and CD4 specificities were missed.

CDR3 length: 14 amino acids, cysteine to phenylalanine. Of the read, only the CDR3 DNA is kept; its 42 bases are in frame from base 1. The germline V gene specifies SGHDT as CDR1 and YYEEEE as CDR2. V is cut by 0 bases and J by 0 bases, and the space between the germline ends is 7 bases. A case-control design nested within a healthcare worker cohort in London, UK, was used, with weekly nasopharyngeal swab PCR tests and blood sampling performed. Between 23 and 31 March 2020, the week of the UK lockdown, healthcare workers were enrolled and then followed up weekly for as long as 16 weeks. A word on this clonotype: The clone's antigen remains unknown. No base quality values were provided; no much bigger clone lies one nucleotide off.

Library preparation employed 5' RACE. The instrument was a NextSeq 500. The TCR library protocol attached unique molecular identifiers to individual cDNA molecules to correct for sequencing error and PCR bias. Sequencing covered both TCR alpha and beta chains, and within each sample the abundances of alpha and beta sequences were tightly co-correlated. The authors' pipeline ran thus. V gene, J gene and CDR3 annotation of TCR sequences was performed with Decombinator V4. TCRs were defined as expanded if a significant change between any two time points was detected under a Poisson model with p below 0.0001. TCR abundances were normalised to the total number of TCRs sequenced per sample and were expressed as counts per million. TRAV1-2 paired with TRAJ12, TRAJ20 or TRAJ33 defined MAIT TCRs, while TRAV10 paired with TRAJ18 defined iNKT TCRs. A search of VDJdb, accessed on 1 November 2021, was run for TCRs annotated to CMV, EBV and SARS-CoV-2, with TCRs annotated for multiple antigens excluded. The raw public reads went through TCRdb reprocessing: fastp at Q25, MiXCR clone calling, in-frame beta chains kept. CDR3 protein sequences are deduplicated, and each keeps its most common genes and DNA. The V and J calls reflect TCRdb's pipeline rather than the authors' work. In all, the sample holds fewer than 55,000 distinct CDR3 sequences, and 9% to 9.5% of those were seen once. The top ten constitute around 4% of the sample.

Material: whole blood. The chain was built from TRBV5-6 and TRBJ2-7; the D gene cannot be named for sure. The sequence derives from an adult who was a healthcare worker with PCR-confirmed SARS-CoV-2 infection or an uninfected control (not recorded which). In nucleotides, the sequence is TGTGCCAGCAGCTTGGTAGGGTTCTCCTACGAGCAGTACTTC. Its protein product is CASSLVGFSYEQYF. With the rest looked up from the reference TRBV5-6 and TRBJ2-7 genes rather than sequenced, the full variable domain is DAGVTQSPTHLIKTRGQQVTLRCSPKSGHDTVSWYQQALGQGPQFIFQYYEEEERQRGNFPDRFSGHQFPNYSSELNVNALLLGDSALYLCASSLVGFSYEQYFGPGTRLTVT.